This T cell receptor beta chain was recovered during a study of tumor and adjacent non-tumor tissue in lung cancer. As for the study in general: Histology: about twelve adenocarcinoma, 2 squamous cell carcinoma, 1 small cell lung cancer. Study-wide points: TCR diversity was significantly greater in tumor than normal lung tissue. Top 100 clones took a larger repertoire share in normal lung.

This clonotype was counted many times. The target antigen is unknown. RNA was extracted from bulk tissue without any cell sorting. Distant lung tissue was collected more than 3 cm away from the tumor edge. Per germline, CDR1 SGHTA and CDR2 FQGNSA. The ends were cut back, 7 bases at V and 5 bases at J, with 14 bases in the middle. The CDR3 loop spans 13 amino acids. The library came from three nested PCR rounds adapted from ARM-PCR protocols. TCRdb re-called the multiplex PCR reads through MiXCR, storing one row per CDR3 protein. The repertoire consists of 40,000 to 55,000 distinct CDR3 sequences, with 74% occurring once and the leading ten covering around 23%.

Material: distant non-tumor lung tissue. The chain links TRBV7-2 to TRBJ2-5; D gene unclear. This clonotype was sampled from an older woman with non-small cell lung cancer. The DNA for the CDR3 is TGTGCCAGCACCCGTGCAGTAGGGGAGACCCAGTACTTC. It yields the protein CASTRAVGETQYF. Full variable domain (outside the CDR3, taken from reference TRBV7-2 and TRBJ2-5): GAGVSQSPSNKVTEKGKDVELRCDPISGHTALYWYRQSLGQGLEFLIYFQGNSAPDKSGLPSDRFSAERTGGSVSTLTIQRTQQEDSAVYLCASTRAVGETQYFGPGTRLLVL.